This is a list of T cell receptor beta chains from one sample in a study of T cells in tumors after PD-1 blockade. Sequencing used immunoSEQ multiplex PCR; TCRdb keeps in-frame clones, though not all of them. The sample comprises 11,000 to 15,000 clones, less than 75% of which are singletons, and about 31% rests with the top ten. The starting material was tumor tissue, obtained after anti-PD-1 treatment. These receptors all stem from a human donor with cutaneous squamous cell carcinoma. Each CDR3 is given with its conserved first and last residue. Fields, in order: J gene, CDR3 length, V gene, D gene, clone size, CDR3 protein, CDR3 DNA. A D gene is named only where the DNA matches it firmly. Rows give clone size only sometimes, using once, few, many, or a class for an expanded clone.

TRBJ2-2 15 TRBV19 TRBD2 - CASMIPGGYTGELFF TGTGCCAGTATGATCCCGGGAGGGTACACCGGGGAGCTGTTTTTT
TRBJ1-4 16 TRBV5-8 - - CASSVGSLPTNEKLFF TGTGCCAGCAGCGTGGGGTCACTCCCAACTAATGAAAAACTGTTTTTT
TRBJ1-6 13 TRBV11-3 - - CASSLAEGAPLHF TGTGCCAGCAGCTTAGCGGAAGGGGCACCCCTCCACTTT
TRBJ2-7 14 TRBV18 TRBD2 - CASSLGLAGGEQYF TGTGCCAGCTCACTTGGACTAGCGGGAGGCGAGCAGTACTTC
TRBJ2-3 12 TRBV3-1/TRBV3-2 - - CASSQNTDTQYF TGTGCCAGCAGCCAAAACACAGATACGCAGTATTTT
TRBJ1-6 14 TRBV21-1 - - CASANYLGRSPLHF TGTGCCAGCGCCAATTACCTGGGGCGTTCACCCCTCCACTTT
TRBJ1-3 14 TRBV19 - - CASSWDDSGNTIYF TGTGCCAGTAGTTGGGACGACTCTGGAAACACCATATATTTT
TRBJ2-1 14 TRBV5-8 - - CASSSGGLYNEQFF TGTGCCAGCAGCTCCGGGGGCCTCTACAATGAGCAGTTCTTC
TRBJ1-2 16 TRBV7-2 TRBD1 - CASRLGTGGAVYGYTF TGTGCCAGCAGACTAGGGACAGGGGGCGCGGTCTATGGCTACACCTTC
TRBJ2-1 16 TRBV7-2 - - CASSLVPVWGNNEQFF TGTGCCAGCAGCTTAGTTCCTGTTTGGGGAAACAATGAGCAGTTCTTC
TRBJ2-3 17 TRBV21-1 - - CASSQIRRVPRTDTQYF TGTGCCAGCAGCCAGATTAGACGGGTCCCCCGAACAGATACGCAGTATTTT
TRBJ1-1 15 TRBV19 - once CASSMSFSAFTEAFF TGTGCCAGTAGTATGTCGTTCTCAGCTTTCACTGAAGCTTTCTTT
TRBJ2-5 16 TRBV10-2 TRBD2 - CASSESSGGTGGTQYF TGCGCCAGCAGTGAGTCTAGCGGGGGGACTGGGGGGACCCAGTACTTC
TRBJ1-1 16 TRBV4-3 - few CASSQRKGASGTEAFF TGCGCCAGCAGCCAGAGAAAAGGCGCCTCAGGCACTGAAGCTTTCTTT
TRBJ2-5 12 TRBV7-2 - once CASSSPRETQYF TGTGCCAGCAGCTCCCCTCGGGAGACCCAGTACTTC
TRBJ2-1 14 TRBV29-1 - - CSVSGPKVPYEQFF TGCAGCGTGTCGGGACCCAAAGTCCCTTATGAGCAGTTCTTC
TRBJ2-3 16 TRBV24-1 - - CATSDLGRGPTDTQYF TGTGCCACCAGTGATTTAGGGCGGGGACCCACAGATACGCAGTATTTT
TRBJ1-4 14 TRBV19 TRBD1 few CASSVTGGYEKLFF TGTGCCAGTAGTGTTACAGGGGGCTATGAAAAACTGTTTTTT
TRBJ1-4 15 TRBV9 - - CASSADRATNEKLFF TGTGCCAGCAGCGCCGACAGAGCAACTAATGAAAAACTGTTTTTT
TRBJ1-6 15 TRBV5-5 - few CASSLGQGGNSPLHF TGTGCCAGCAGCTTGGGGCAGGGTGGGAATTCACCCCTCCACTTT
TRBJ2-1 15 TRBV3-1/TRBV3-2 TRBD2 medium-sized CASSQQAGGWNEQFF TGTGCCAGCAGCCAACAAGCGGGAGGGTGGAATGAGCAGTTCTTC
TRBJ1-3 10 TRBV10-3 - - CATASTTIYF TGTGCCACAGCGTCGACCACCATATATTTT
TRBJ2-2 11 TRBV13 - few CASSLFGELFF TGTGCCAGCAGCTTATTCGGGGAGCTGTTTTTT
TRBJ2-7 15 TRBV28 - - CASRVAGEGFYEQYF TGTGCCAGCAGGGTAGCAGGGGAAGGCTTCTACGAGCAGTACTTC
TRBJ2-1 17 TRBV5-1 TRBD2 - CASSSRTSGRSSNEQFF TGCGCCAGCAGCTCGAGGACTAGCGGGAGGTCTTCCAATGAGCAGTTCTTC
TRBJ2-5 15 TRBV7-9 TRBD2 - CASSGGTSGKETQYF TGTGCCAGCAGCGGAGGGACTAGCGGAAAAGAGACCCAGTACTTC
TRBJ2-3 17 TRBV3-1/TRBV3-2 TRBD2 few CASTKGELAGAPDTQYF TGTGCCAGCACCAAAGGGGAACTAGCGGGGGCACCGGATACGCAGTATTTT
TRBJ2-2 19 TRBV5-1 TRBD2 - CASSLWGLAGDTNTGELFF TGCGCCAGCAGCTTGTGGGGTCTAGCGGGGGACACGAACACCGGGGAGCTGTTTTTT
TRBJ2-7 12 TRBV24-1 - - CATSGGGYEQYF TGTGCCACCAGTGGAGGCGGGTACGAGCAGTACTTC
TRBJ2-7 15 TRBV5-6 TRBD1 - CASRPGQAKVNEQYF TGTGCCAGCAGGCCTGGACAGGCCAAAGTCAACGAGCAGTACTTC
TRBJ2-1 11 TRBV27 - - CASSFMGRQFF TGTGCCAGCAGTTTCATGGGAAGGCAGTTCTTC
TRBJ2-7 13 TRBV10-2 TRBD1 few CASRLTGGGEQYF TGCGCCAGCAGGTTGACAGGGGGGGGCGAGCAGTACTTC
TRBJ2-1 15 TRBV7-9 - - CASSLVGASYNEQFF TGTGCCAGCAGCTTAGTGGGGGCCTCCTACAATGAGCAGTTCTTC
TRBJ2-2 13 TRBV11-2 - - CASSLERAGELFF TGTGCCAGCAGCTTAGAACGGGCCGGGGAGCTGTTTTTT
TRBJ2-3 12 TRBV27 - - CASSFPPGTQYF TGTGCCAGCAGTTTCCCCCCGGGTACGCAGTATTTT
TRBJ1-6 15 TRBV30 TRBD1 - CAWSGTGSRNSPLHF TGTGCCTGGAGCGGGACAGGGTCTCGGAATTCACCCCTCCACTTT
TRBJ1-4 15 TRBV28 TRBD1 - CASSLTDRGYEKLFF TGTGCCAGCAGTTTGACGGACAGGGGGTACGAAAAACTGTTTTTT
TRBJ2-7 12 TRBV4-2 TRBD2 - CASSQGREKQYF TGTGCCAGCAGCCAAGGGCGGGAGAAGCAGTACTTC
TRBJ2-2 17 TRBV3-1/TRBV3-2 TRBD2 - CASSHSSTGGLHGELFF TGTGCCAGCAGCCACTCCTCCACGGGAGGGCTCCACGGGGAGCTGTTTTTT
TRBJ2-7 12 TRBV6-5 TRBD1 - CASRGQGYEQYF TGTGCCAGCAGGGGACAGGGCTACGAGCAGTACTTC
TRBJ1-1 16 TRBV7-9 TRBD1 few CASDKGPGQGNTEAFF TGTGCCAGCGACAAGGGACCGGGACAGGGGAACACTGAAGCTTTCTTT
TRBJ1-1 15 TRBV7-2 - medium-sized CASSLVVTPVTEAFF TGTGCCAGCAGCTTAGTAGTGACGCCGGTCACTGAAGCTTTCTTT
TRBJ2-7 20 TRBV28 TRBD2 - CASSDPRRGSGRVRAYEQYF TGTGCCAGCAGCGACCCCCGGAGAGGTAGCGGGAGGGTGCGGGCATACGAGCAGTACTTC
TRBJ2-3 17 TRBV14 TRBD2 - CASSPSLAGVLTDTQYF TGTGCCAGCAGCCCGTCCCTAGCGGGAGTTTTAACAGATACGCAGTATTTT
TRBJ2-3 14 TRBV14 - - CASSQGTGTDTQYF TGTGCCAGCAGCCAAGGGACGGGCACAGATACGCAGTATTTT
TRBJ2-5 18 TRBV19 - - CASTQGGRRRGTRETQYF TGTGCCAGTACCCAGGGGGGACGGCGTCGGGGAACAAGGGAGACCCAGTACTTC
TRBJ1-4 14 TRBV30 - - CAWSGGGFYEKLFF TGTGCCTGGAGTGGTGGAGGGTTTTATGAAAAACTGTTTTTT
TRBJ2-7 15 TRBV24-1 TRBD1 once CATSDPRQGNYEQYF TGTGCCACCAGTGATCCCCGACAGGGAAACTACGAGCAGTACTTC
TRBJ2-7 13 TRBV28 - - CASSLGGPYEQYF TGTGCCAGCAGTTTGGGCGGACCCTACGAGCAGTACTTC
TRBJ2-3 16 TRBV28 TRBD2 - CASSFGLAGVTDTQYF TGTGCCAGCAGTTTCGGTCTAGCGGGAGTCACAGATACGCAGTATTTT
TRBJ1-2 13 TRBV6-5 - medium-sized CASIFGGTGTYTF TGTGCCAGCATTTTTGGAGGAACTGGAACCTACACCTTC
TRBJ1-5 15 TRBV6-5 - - CASSPKPNLNQPQHF TGTGCCAGCAGCCCAAAGCCAAACCTTAATCAGCCCCAGCATTTT